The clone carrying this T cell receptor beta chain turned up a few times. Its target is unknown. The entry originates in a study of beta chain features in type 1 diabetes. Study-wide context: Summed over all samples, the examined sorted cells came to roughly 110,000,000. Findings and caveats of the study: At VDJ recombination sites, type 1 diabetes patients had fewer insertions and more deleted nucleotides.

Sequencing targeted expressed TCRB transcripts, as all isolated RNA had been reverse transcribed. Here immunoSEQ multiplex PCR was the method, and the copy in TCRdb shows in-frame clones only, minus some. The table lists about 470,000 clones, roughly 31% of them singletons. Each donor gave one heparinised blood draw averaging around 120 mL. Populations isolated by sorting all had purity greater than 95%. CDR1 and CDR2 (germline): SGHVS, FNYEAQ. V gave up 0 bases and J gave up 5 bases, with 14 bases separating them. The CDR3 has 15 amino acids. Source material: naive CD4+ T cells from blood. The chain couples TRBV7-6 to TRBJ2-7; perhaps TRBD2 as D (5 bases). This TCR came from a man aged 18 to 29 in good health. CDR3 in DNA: TGTGCCAGCAGCTTAGCCGGGGAGAGGAGCAACGAGCAGTACTTC. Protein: CASSLAGERSNEQYF. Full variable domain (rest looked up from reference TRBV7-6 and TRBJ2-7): GAGVSQSPRYKVTKRGQDVALRCDPISGHVSLYWYRQALGQGPEFLTYFNYEAQQDKSGLPNDRFSAERPEGSISTLTIQRTEQRDSAMYRCASSLAGERSNEQYFGPGTRLTVT.